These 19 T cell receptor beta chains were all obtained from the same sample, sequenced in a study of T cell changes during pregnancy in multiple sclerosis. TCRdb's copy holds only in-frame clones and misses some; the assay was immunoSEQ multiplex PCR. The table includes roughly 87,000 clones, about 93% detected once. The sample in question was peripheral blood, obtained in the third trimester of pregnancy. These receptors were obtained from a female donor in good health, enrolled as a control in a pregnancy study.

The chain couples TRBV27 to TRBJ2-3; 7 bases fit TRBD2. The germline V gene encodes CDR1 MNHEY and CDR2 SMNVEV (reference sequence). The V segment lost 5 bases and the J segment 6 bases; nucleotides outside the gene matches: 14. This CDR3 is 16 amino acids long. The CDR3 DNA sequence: TGTGCCAGCAGTCTCGGACTAGTTCCTCAGTCGGATACGCAGTATTTT. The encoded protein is CASSLGLVPQSDTQYF.

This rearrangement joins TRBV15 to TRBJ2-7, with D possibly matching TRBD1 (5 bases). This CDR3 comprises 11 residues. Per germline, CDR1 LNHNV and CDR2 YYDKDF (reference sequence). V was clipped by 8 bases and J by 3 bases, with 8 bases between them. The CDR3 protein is CATGRGYEQYF. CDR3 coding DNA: TGTGCCACCGGTAGGGGCTACGAGCAGTACTTC.

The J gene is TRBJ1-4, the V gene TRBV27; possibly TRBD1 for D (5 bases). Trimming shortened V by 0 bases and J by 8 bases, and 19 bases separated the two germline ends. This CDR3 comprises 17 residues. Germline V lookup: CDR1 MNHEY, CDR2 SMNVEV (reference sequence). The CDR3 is CASSLSGGGFTEEKLFF. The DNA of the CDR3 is TGTGCCAGCAGTTTATCGGGGGGGGGTTTCACCGAGGAAAAACTGTTTTTT.

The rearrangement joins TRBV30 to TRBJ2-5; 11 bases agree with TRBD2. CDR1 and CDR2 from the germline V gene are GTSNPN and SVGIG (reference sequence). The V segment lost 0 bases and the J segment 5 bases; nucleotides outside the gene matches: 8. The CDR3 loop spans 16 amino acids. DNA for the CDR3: TGTGCCTGGAGTGTATTCGGGACTAGCGGTCGGGAGACCCAGTACTTC. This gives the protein CAWSVFGTSGRETQYF. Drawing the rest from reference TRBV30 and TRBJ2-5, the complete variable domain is SQTIHQWPATLVQPVGSPLSLECTVEGTSNPNLYWYRQAAGRGLQLLFYSVGIGQISSEVPQNLSASRPQDRQFILSSKKLLLSDSGFYLCAWSVFGTSGRETQYFGPGTRLLVL.

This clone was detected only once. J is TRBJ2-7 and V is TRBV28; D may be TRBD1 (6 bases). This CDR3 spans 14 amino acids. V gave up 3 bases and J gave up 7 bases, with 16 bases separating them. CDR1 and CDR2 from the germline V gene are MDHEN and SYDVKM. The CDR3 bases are TGTGCCAGCAGTTTCTTTCGGCAGGGGTGGGAGCAGTACTTC. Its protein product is CASSFFRQGWEQYF. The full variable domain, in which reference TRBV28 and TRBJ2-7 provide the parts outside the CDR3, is DVKVTQSSRYLVKRTGEKVFLECVQDMDHENMFWYRQDPGLGLRLIYFSYDVKMKEKGDIPEGYSVSREKKERFSLILESASTNQTSMYLCASSFFRQGWEQYFGPGTRLTVT.

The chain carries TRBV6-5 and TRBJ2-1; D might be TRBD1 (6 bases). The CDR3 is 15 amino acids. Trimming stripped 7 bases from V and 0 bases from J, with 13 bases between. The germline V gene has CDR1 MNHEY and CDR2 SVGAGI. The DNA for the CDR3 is TGTGCCAGCACCCCAGACAGGCCCTCCTACAATGAGCAGTTCTTC. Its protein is CASTPDRPSYNEQFF.

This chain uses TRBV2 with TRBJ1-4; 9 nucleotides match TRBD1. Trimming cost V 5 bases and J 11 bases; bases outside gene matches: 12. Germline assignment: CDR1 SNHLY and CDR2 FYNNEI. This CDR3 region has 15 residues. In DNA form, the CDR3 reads TGTGCCAGCAGTCAGAACAGGGGGCAAAGAACTAAACTGTTTTTT. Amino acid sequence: CASSQNRGQRTKLFF.

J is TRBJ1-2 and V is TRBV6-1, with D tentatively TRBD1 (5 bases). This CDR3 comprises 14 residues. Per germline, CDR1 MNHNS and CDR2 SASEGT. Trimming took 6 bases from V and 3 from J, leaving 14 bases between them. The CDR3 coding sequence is TGTGCCAGCAGGGCGGGACTCAGGGACTATGGCTACACCTTC. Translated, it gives CASRAGLRDYGYTF.

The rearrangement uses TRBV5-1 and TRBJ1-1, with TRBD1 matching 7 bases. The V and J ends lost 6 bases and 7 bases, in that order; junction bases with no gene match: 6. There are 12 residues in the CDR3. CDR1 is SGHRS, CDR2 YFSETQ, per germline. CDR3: CASTQGGHEAFF. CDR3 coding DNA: TGCGCCAGCACTCAGGGGGGCCATGAAGCTTTCTTT.

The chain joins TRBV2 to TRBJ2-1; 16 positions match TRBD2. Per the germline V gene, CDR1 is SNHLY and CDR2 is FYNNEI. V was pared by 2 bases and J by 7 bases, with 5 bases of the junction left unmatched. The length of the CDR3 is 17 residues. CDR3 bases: TGTGCCAGCAGTGAATTCGGGACTAGCGGGAGGGGGAATGAGCAGTTCTTC. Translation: CASSEFGTSGRGNEQFF.

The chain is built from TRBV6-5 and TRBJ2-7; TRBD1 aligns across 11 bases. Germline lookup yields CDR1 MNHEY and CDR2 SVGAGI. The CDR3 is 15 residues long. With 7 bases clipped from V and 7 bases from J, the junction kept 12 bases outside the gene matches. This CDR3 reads CASTRLDRGRREQYF. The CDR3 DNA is TGTGCCAGCACCCGGTTGGACAGGGGGCGCAGAGAGCAGTACTTC.

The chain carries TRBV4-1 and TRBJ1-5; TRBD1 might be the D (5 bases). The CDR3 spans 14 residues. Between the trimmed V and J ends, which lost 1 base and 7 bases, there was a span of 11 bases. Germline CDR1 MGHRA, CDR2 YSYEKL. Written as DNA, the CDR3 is TGCGCCAGCAGCCAAGGCGGGGCGAGGCAGCCCCAGCATTTT. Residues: CASSQGGARQPQHF.

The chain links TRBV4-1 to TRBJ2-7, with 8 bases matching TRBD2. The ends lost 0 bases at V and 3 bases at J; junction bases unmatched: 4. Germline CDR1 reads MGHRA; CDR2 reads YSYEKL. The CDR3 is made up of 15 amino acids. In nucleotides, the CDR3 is TGCGCCAGCAGCCAAGATTGGAGCGGGAGCTACGAGCAGTACTTC. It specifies CASSQDWSGSYEQYF.

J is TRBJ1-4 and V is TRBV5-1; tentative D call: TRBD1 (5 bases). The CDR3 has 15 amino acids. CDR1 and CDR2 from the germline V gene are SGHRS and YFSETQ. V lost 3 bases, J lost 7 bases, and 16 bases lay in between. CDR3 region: CASSSGDRGGEKLFF. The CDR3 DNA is TGCGCCAGCAGCTCGGGGGACCGAGGAGGTGAAAAACTGTTTTTT.

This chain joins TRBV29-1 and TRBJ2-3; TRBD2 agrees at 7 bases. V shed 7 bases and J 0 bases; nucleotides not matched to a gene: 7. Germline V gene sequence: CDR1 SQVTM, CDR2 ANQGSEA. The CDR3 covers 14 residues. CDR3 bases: TGCAGCGGGAAGCGGGGATCTAGCACAGATACGCAGTATTTT. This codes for CSGKRGSSTDTQYF.

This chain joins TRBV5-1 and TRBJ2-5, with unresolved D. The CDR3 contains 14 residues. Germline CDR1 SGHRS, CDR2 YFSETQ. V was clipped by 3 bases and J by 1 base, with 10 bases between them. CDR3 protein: CASSSLPSQETQYF. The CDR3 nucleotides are TGCGCCAGCAGCTCCCTTCCGTCCCAAGAGACCCAGTACTTC.

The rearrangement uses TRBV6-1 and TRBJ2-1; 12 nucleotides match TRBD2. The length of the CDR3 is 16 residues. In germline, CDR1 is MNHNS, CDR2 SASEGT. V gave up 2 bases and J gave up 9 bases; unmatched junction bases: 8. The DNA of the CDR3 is TGTGCCAGCAGTGAATATCCTAGCGGGAGGGCGGGTGAGCAGTTCTTC. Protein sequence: CASSEYPSGRAGEQFF.

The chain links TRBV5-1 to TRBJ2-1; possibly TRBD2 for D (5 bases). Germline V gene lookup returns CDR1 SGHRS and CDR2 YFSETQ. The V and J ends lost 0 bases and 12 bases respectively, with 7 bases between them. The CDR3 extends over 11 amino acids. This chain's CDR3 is CASSLEAVQFF. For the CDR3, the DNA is TGCGCCAGCAGCTTGGAAGCGGTGCAGTTCTTC.

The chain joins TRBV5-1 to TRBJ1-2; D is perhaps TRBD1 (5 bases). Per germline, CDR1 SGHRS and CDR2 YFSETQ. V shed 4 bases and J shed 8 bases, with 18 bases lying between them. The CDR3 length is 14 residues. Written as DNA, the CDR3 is TGCGCCAGCAGCCGGGGGGATATGGTAGACGGCTACACCTTC. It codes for CASSRGDMVDGYTF.